This T cell receptor (beta chain) comes out of a study of blood T cell repertoires in COVID-19. The repertoire was sequenced with immunoSEQ multiplex PCR; TCRdb's copy has only in-frame clones and lacks some. Seen here are approximately 250,000 clones, around nine tenths observed once, and the top ten hold around 1.5%. The germline CDR1 and CDR2 sequences are SGHTA and FQGNSA. The CDR3 runs 16 residues. With V trimmed by 1 base and J by 6 bases, 6 bases remained unmatched. The chain is built from TRBV7-2 and TRBJ2-1; 10 bases map to TRBD2. The sequence came from a woman aged 60-70 years who had recovered from COVID-19. The specimen sequenced was peripheral blood. CDR3 nucleotides: TGTGCCAGCAGCTTAGTTAGCCAGCGGGGGGGCAATGAGCAGTTCTTC. This codes for CASSLVSQRGGNEQFF.